This TCR beta chain is drawn from a study of neurological immune-mediated disorders. This clonotype came up many times. The antigen is undetermined. Study results and limitations: TCR-beta repertoires seemed private in all groups, with no expanded CDR3 amino acid sequences shared.

V gave up 11 bases and J gave up 6 bases; unmatched junction bases: 7. The CDR3 is 12 amino acids. Time point described: longitudinal time-point 1 (baseline). MiXCR, run by TCRdb on the 5' RACE reads, gives a single entry per CDR3 protein. This sample has 71,000 or so distinct CDR3 sequences, with roughly 15% found just once. The rearrangement joins TRBV12-3 or TRBV12-4 to TRBJ2-3; TRBD2 matches at 8 bases. This clonotype was sampled from a female donor with HTLV-1-associated myelopathy (HAM/TSP). The sample consisted of PBMCs. The CDR3 here is CAYSRGGDTQYF. CDR3 bases: TGTGCCTATTCCCGGGGGGGGGATACGCAGTATTTT.